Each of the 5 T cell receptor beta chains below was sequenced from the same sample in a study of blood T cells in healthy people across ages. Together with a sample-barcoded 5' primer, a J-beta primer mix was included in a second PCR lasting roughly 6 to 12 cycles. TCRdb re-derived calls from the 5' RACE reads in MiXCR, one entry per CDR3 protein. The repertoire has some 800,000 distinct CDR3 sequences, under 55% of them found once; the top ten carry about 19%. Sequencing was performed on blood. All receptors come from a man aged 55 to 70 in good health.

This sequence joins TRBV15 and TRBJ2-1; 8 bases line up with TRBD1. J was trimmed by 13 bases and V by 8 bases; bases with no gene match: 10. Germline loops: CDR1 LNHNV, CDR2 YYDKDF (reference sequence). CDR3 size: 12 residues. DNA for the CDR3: TGTGCCACCTCCAATCCCGGGACAGGTCAGTTCTTC. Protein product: CATSNPGTGQFF.

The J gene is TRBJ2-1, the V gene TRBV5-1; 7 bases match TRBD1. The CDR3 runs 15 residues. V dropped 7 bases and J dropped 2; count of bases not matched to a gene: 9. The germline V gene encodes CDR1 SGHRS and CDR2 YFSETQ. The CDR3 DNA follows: TGCGCCAGCGGCACAGGGACAGTTCCCTACAATGAGCAGTTCTTC. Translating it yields CASGTGTVPYNEQFF. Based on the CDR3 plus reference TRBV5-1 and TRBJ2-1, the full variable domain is KAGVTQTPRYLIKTRGQQVTLSCSPISGHRSVSWYQQTPGQGLQFLFEYFSETQRNKGNFPGRFSGRQFSNSRSEMNVSTLELGDSALYLCASGTGTVPYNEQFFGPGTRLTVL.

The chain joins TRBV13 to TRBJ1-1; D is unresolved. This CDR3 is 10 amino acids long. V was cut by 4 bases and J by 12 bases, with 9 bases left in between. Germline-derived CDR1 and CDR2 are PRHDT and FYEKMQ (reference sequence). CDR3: CASSSTQTFF. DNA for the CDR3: TGTGCCAGCAGCTCAACCCAAACTTTCTTT.

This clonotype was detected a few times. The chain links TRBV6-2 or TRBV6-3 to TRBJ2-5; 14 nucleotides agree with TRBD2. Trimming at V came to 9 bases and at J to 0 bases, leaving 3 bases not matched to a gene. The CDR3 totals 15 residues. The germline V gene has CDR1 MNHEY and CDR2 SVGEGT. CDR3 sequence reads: CASRLAGGNQETQYF. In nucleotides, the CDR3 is TGTGCCAGTCGACTAGCGGGGGGGAACCAAGAGACCCAGTACTTC.

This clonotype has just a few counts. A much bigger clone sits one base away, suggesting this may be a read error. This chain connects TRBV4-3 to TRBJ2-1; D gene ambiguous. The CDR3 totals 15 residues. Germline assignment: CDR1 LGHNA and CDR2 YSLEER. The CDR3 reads CASSVARSSHNEQFF. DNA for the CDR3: TGCGCCAGCAGTGTAGCCAGGAGCTCCCACAATGAGCAGTTCTTC.